This is a list of T cell receptor beta chains from one sample in a study of early T cells in non-severe SARS-CoV-2 infection. TCRdb used MiXCR to reprocess the 5' RACE reads, holding one entry per CDR3 protein. The sample has around 30,000 distinct CDR3 sequences; 4.5% to 6.5% are singletons. Specimen: whole blood. These receptors all stem from an adult who was a healthcare worker with PCR-confirmed SARS-CoV-2 infection or an uninfected control (not recorded which). Each CDR3 is given with its conserved first and last residue. The D gene is left open where the match is weak. Not all rows give a size; the values are once, few, many and, for expanded clones, a class.

abundance: many
v_gene: TRBV5-4
d_gene: -
j_gene: TRBJ2-5
CDR3nt: TGTGCCAGCAGCTTGGGACAGGTCGGGGATTCGGAGACCCAGTACTTC
CDR3aa: CASSLGQVGDSETQYF

abundance: many
v_gene: TRBV3-1
d_gene: -
j_gene: TRBJ1-3
CDR3nt: TGTGCCAGCAGCTTACAGGCCTCTGGAAACACCATATATTTT
CDR3aa: CASSLQASGNTIYF

abundance: -
v_gene: TRBV6-2/TRBV6-3
d_gene: TRBD1
j_gene: TRBJ1-1
CDR3nt: TGTGCCAGCAAACCGGGACAGGTGGCGGGCACTGAAGCTTTCTTT
CDR3aa: CASKPGQVAGTEAFF

abundance: -
v_gene: TRBV15
d_gene: TRBD1
j_gene: TRBJ2-1
CDR3nt: TGTGCCACCAGCAGGATGACAGGGGCTAGCAATGAGCAGTTCTTC
CDR3aa: CATSRMTGASNEQFF

abundance: -
v_gene: TRBV6-1
d_gene: -
j_gene: TRBJ2-1
CDR3nt: TGTGCCAGCAGTGAACCCGGGACGGCCAATGAGCAGTTCTTC
CDR3aa: CASSEPGTANEQFF

abundance: many
v_gene: TRBV9
d_gene: TRBD2
j_gene: TRBJ2-7
CDR3nt: TGTGCCAGCAGCTTCGGGACTAGCGGGAGTGAGCAGTACTTC
CDR3aa: CASSFGTSGSEQYF

abundance: many
v_gene: TRBV18
d_gene: TRBD1
j_gene: TRBJ2-7
CDR3nt: TGTGCCAGCTCACAACCAGCCGGACAGGCCTACGAGCAGTACTTC
CDR3aa: CASSQPAGQAYEQYF

abundance: few
v_gene: TRBV6-6
d_gene: -
j_gene: TRBJ1-1
CDR3nt: TGTGTTCGAGGAATTAGGGATTTTAACACTGAAGCTTTCTTT
CDR3aa: CVRGIRDFNTEAFF

abundance: many
v_gene: TRBV29-1
d_gene: -
j_gene: TRBJ2-5
CDR3nt: TGCAGCGTTGTGTGGGGCCAAGAGACCCAGTACTTC
CDR3aa: CSVVWGQETQYF

abundance: many
v_gene: TRBV30
d_gene: -
j_gene: TRBJ1-1
CDR3nt: TGTGCCTGGAGTAACGTGAGGAACACTGAAGCTTTCTTT
CDR3aa: CAWSNVRNTEAFF

abundance: -
v_gene: TRBV7-9
d_gene: -
j_gene: TRBJ1-2
CDR3nt: TGTGCCAGCAGCTTAAACCCCGGACAGAACTATGGCTACACCTTC
CDR3aa: CASSLNPGQNYGYTF

abundance: many
v_gene: TRBV20-1
d_gene: TRBD2
j_gene: TRBJ2-5
CDR3nt: TGCAGTGCTGCCCGGGACTACCAGAGGAGGGAGACCCAGTACTTC
CDR3aa: CSAARDYQRRETQYF

abundance: -
v_gene: TRBV7-3
d_gene: -
j_gene: TRBJ2-3
CDR3nt: TGTGCCAGCAGCTTATCCGGCGGAACTAGCACAGATACGCAGTATTTT
CDR3aa: CASSLSGGTSTDTQYF

abundance: many
v_gene: TRBV11-2
d_gene: -
j_gene: TRBJ1-1
CDR3nt: TGTGCCAGCAGCTTAGGAGCTGTGAACACTGAAGCTTTCTTT
CDR3aa: CASSLGAVNTEAFF

abundance: many
v_gene: TRBV5-1
d_gene: TRBD1
j_gene: TRBJ1-2
CDR3nt: TGCGCCAGCAGCTTGTCAGGGGGCACTAACTATGGCTACACCTTC
CDR3aa: CASSLSGGTNYGYTF

abundance: many
v_gene: TRBV20-1
d_gene: -
j_gene: TRBJ2-7
CDR3nt: TGCAGTGCTAGTCCAGGGCACGAGCAGTACTTC
CDR3aa: CSASPGHEQYF

abundance: few
v_gene: TRBV27
d_gene: -
j_gene: TRBJ2-1
CDR3nt: TGTGCCAGCAGTTTGGAGGGGATCTCCTACAATGAGCAGTTCTTC
CDR3aa: CASSLEGISYNEQFF

abundance: many
v_gene: TRBV5-1
d_gene: TRBD2
j_gene: TRBJ2-1
CDR3nt: TGCGCCAGCAGCCCTCGGACTAGCGGGAGCGGGGGTGAGCAGTTCTTC
CDR3aa: CASSPRTSGSGGEQFF

abundance: many
v_gene: TRBV10-2
d_gene: TRBD2
j_gene: TRBJ2-3
CDR3nt: TGCGCCACCAGTCCCCGGCAGGGACTAGCGGGAGGAGATACGCAGTATTTT
CDR3aa: CATSPRQGLAGGDTQYF

abundance: many
v_gene: TRBV20-1
d_gene: TRBD2
j_gene: TRBJ2-7
CDR3nt: TGCAGTGCTAAAAGTTACCCGGGACTAGCGGGAGTCCCATACGAGCAGTACTTC
CDR3aa: CSAKSYPGLAGVPYEQYF

abundance: few
v_gene: TRBV19
d_gene: TRBD2
j_gene: TRBJ2-4
CDR3nt: TGTGCCAGTAGTTTGGTAGCGGGTCCAGACATTCAGTACTTC
CDR3aa: CASSLVAGPDIQYF

abundance: few
v_gene: TRBV7-9
d_gene: -
j_gene: TRBJ2-3
CDR3nt: TGTGCCAGCAGCTCGATCTTTACAGATACGCAGTATTTT
CDR3aa: CASSSIFTDTQYF

abundance: -
v_gene: TRBV7-3
d_gene: -
j_gene: TRBJ2-3
CDR3nt: TGTGCCAGCAGCCCGATCGGTGATACGCAGTATTTT
CDR3aa: CASSPIGDTQYF

abundance: -
v_gene: TRBV6-5
d_gene: TRBD2
j_gene: TRBJ2-2
CDR3nt: TGTGCCAGCAGAAGAACGGCTAGCGGAGCTACCGGGGAGCTGTTTTTT
CDR3aa: CASRRTASGATGELFF

abundance: -
v_gene: TRBV12-3/TRBV12-4
d_gene: -
j_gene: TRBJ1-4
CDR3nt: TGTGCCAGCAGCCTCCTGGGACCTAATGAAAAACTGTTTTTT
CDR3aa: CASSLLGPNEKLFF

abundance: -
v_gene: TRBV6-1
d_gene: TRBD1
j_gene: TRBJ2-4
CDR3nt: TGTGCCAGCAGGGGGTATGGGACAGGGATGACCAAAAACATTCAGTACTTC
CDR3aa: CASRGYGTGMTKNIQYF

abundance: many
v_gene: TRBV20-1
d_gene: -
j_gene: TRBJ1-3
CDR3nt: TGCAGTGCTAGAGGCTCAGGTTATACAGACACCATATATTTT
CDR3aa: CSARGSGYTDTIYF

abundance: many
v_gene: TRBV27
d_gene: TRBD2
j_gene: TRBJ2-7
CDR3nt: TGTGCCAGCAGTCCTGGACTGGGGAGGGCCTACGAGCAGTACTTC
CDR3aa: CASSPGLGRAYEQYF

abundance: many
v_gene: TRBV7-8
d_gene: -
j_gene: TRBJ2-3
CDR3nt: TGTGCCAGCAGCCCAACAGATACGCAGTATTTT
CDR3aa: CASSPTDTQYF

abundance: many
v_gene: TRBV9
d_gene: -
j_gene: TRBJ2-3
CDR3nt: TGTGCCAGCACCGGGGGCGCGGGCGGAACAGATACGCAGTATTTT
CDR3aa: CASTGGAGGTDTQYF

abundance: many
v_gene: TRBV18
d_gene: -
j_gene: TRBJ2-6
CDR3nt: TGTGCCAGCTCACCAGAAGCGCCTGGATCTGGGGCCAACGTCCTGACTTTC
CDR3aa: CASSPEAPGSGANVLTF

abundance: few
v_gene: TRBV27
d_gene: -
j_gene: TRBJ1-5
CDR3nt: TGTGCCAGCAGTTTTGGGGGCAATCAGCCCCAGCATTTT
CDR3aa: CASSFGGNQPQHF

abundance: many
v_gene: TRBV11-2
d_gene: TRBD2
j_gene: TRBJ2-1
CDR3nt: TGTGCCAGCAGCTTACCCCGGACTAGGGACAATGAGCAGTTCTTC
CDR3aa: CASSLPRTRDNEQFF

abundance: few
v_gene: TRBV11-3
d_gene: -
j_gene: TRBJ1-1
CDR3nt: TGTGCCAGCAGCTCGACCGCGAACACTGAAGCTTTCTTT
CDR3aa: CASSSTANTEAFF

abundance: many
v_gene: TRBV15
d_gene: -
j_gene: TRBJ2-1
CDR3nt: TGTGCCACCAGCCTCAACAGGGATGAGCAGTTCTTC
CDR3aa: CATSLNRDEQFF

abundance: few
v_gene: TRBV12-3/TRBV12-4
d_gene: -
j_gene: TRBJ2-3
CDR3nt: TGTGCCAGCAGTTTAAGGAGTGGGAGTTGGGGGACAGATACGCAGTATTTT
CDR3aa: CASSLRSGSWGTDTQYF